Following are 8 T cell receptor beta chains from one sample sequenced in a study of blood T cell repertoires in COVID-19. Sequencing used immunoSEQ multiplex PCR; TCRdb keeps in-frame clones, though not all of them. The sample records 150,000 to 200,000 clones, 86% being singletons. The sample was peripheral blood. The receptors here all came from a woman between 55 and 75 years old with COVID-19, enrolled during active disease.

The chain employs TRBV11-2 and TRBJ1-3; no clear D gene. The CDR3 extends over 13 amino acids. The V gene's germline CDR1 is SGHAT and CDR2 FQNNGV. Trimming left V 8 bases short and J 9 bases short, with 17 bases between. CDR3 coding DNA: TGTGCCAGCGCTACGCGCCCCGTCGGCACCATATATTTT. Residues: CASATRPVGTIYF. Complete variable domain (other parts from reference TRBV11-2 and TRBJ1-3): EAGVAQSPRYKIIEKRQSVAFWCNPISGHATLYWYQQILGQGPKLLIQFQNNGVVDDSQLPKDRFSAERLKGVDSTLKIQPAKLEDSAVYLCASATRPVGTIYFGEGSWLTVV.

The chain uses TRBV20-1 and TRBJ2-3, with D tentatively TRBD2 (7 bases). The V gene's germline CDR1 is DFQATT and CDR2 SNEGSKA (reference sequence). Trimming left V 6 bases short and J 7 bases short, with 11 bases between. The CDR3 has 11 amino acids. The CDR3: CSAGGGNTQYF. The CDR3 DNA reads as TGCAGTGCGGGAGGGGGGAATACGCAGTATTTT.

The rearrangement uses TRBV28 and TRBJ1-1; a weak D match, TRBD1 (5 bases). CDR1 is MDHEN and CDR2 is SYDVKM in the germline V gene. V was pared by 8 bases and J by 2 bases, with 12 bases between. CDR3 length: 13 amino acids. The CDR3 DNA reads as TGTGCCAGCCAGGGATGGGAAAACACTGAAGCTTTCTTT. As protein: CASQGWENTEAFF. Full variable domain (rest looked up from reference TRBV28 and TRBJ1-1): DVKVTQSSRYLVKRTGEKVFLECVQDMDHENMFWYRQDPGLGLRLIYFSYDVKMKEKGDIPEGYSVSREKKERFSLILESASTNQTSMYLCASQGWENTEAFFGQGTRLTVV.

V usage is TRBV29-1 and J usage is TRBJ1-2; 7 bases match TRBD1. The germline CDR1 and CDR2 sequences are SQVTM and ANQGSEA. With V trimmed by 2 bases and J by 2 bases, 2 bases remained unmatched. The CDR3 covers 13 residues. In DNA form, the CDR3 reads TGCAGCGTTGAAACGGACAGGAACTATGGCTACACCTTC. Encoded protein: CSVETDRNYGYTF. The whole variable domain, filled in from reference TRBV29-1 and TRBJ1-2, reads SAVISQKPSRDICQRGTSLTIQCQVDSQVTMMFWYRQQPGQSLTLIATANQGSEATYESGFVIDKFPISRPNLTFSTLTVSNMSPEDSSIYLCSVETDRNYGYTFGSGTRLTVV.

This clone was picked up one time. This chain connects TRBV7-2 to TRBJ2-1, with 8 bases fitting TRBD2. CDR1 SGHTA and CDR2 FQGNSA come from the germline V gene. Unmatched junction bases numbered 11, after V lost 1 base and J lost 3 bases. CDR3 length equals 18 residues. CDR3 in amino acids: CASSLGGAAGVNYNEQFF. In DNA, the CDR3 is TGTGCCAGCAGCTTAGGAGGGGCAGCGGGGGTTAACTACAATGAGCAGTTCTTC.

This clone was counted a few times. The rearrangement uses TRBV6-5 and TRBJ2-7; 7 bases agree with TRBD2. Germline V gene lookup returns CDR1 MNHEY and CDR2 SVGAGI. The CDR3 loop spans 15 amino acids. V lost 1 base, J lost 7 bases, and 10 bases stayed unmatched. DNA for the CDR3: TGTGCCAGCAGTTACTTCGCGGCGGGAGTATCAGAGCAGTACTTC. It translates to CASSYFAAGVSEQYF.

CDR3 region: CASSMDRGRETQYF. In DNA, the CDR3 is TGTGCCAGTAGTATGGACAGGGGTCGCGAGACCCAGTACTTC. The chain combines TRBV19 with TRBJ2-5, with 9 bases lining up with TRBD1. Germline V gives CDR1 LNHDA, CDR2 SQIVND (reference sequence). The ends lost 3 bases at V and 5 bases at J; junction bases unmatched: 4. This CDR3 region has 14 residues.

The V call is TRBV30, the J call TRBJ1-5; D is undetermined. Germline CDR1 GTSNPN, CDR2 SVGIG (reference sequence). V was clipped by 5 bases and J by 3 bases, with 11 bases between them. This CDR3 spans 13 amino acids. CDR3 amino acids: CAWQDSYNQPQHF. In DNA, the CDR3 is TGTGCCTGGCAGGACTCTTACAATCAGCCCCAGCATTTT. The full variable domain, its missing parts supplied by reference TRBV30 and TRBJ1-5, is SQTIHQWPATLVQPVGSPLSLECTVEGTSNPNLYWYRQAAGRGLQLLFYSVGIGQISSEVPQNLSASRPQDRQFILSSKKLLLSDSGFYLCAWQDSYNQPQHFGDGTRLSIL.